This TCR beta chain emerged from a study of radiotherapy plus CTLA-4 blockade in lung cancer. Study-level information: Patients showed objective responses in 15% to 20% of cases, and disease control was achieved by 31%. General study points: Response, reportedly, was best predicted by interferon-beta along with early blood T cell clone dynamics. In blood, TCR clones derived from the tumor expanded after radiotherapy plus ipilimumab.

CTLA-4 blockade with ipilimumab, together with focal radiation, was given to patients with chemo-refractory metastatic non-small-cell lung cancer. With respect to this clone: The antigen is undetermined. In this CDR3 the conserved last residue, phenylalanine or tryptophan, is missing, so a read error is likely. Because the CDR3's place on the DNA is in doubt, the DNA is left out and the CDR3 is given as listed by TCRdb.

The germline gives CDR1 MNHNS, CDR2 SASEGT. The CDR3 spans 14 residues, counting both ends. Assay: immunoSEQ multiplex PCR; the TCRdb copy retains only in-frame clones and omits some. The sample has 70,000 to 90,000 clones, 84% seen once. The chain links TRBV6-1 to TRBJ1-2. This sample comprised peripheral blood, obtained from a patient treated with radiotherapy plus ipilimumab. The clonotype originates from a human donor with non-small cell lung cancer who had stable disease on radiotherapy plus ipilimumab. The chain's CDR3 is CASSDLRQGVVGSS.